The 10 T cell receptor beta chains below were found in one sample sequenced in a study of siplizumab effects on memory and regulatory T cells. The table came from immunoSEQ multiplex PCR; TCRdb's copy has only in-frame clones and leaves some out. The sample records 75,000 to 100,000 clones, 85% to 95% being singletons. The sequencing sample was made of non-Treg CD4+ T cells sorted from blood. Receptors originate from a human donor in good health.

This clone was picked up a small number of times. The rearrangement uses TRBV4-1 and TRBJ1-1; D is unresolved. Germline values: CDR1 MGHRA, CDR2 YSYEKL. The CDR3 runs to 13 residues. The germline V and J ends were trimmed by 1 base and 4 bases, with 7 bases remaining between them. The CDR3 sequence is CASSQGVSTEAFF. The DNA of the CDR3 is TGCGCCAGCAGCCAAGGGGTTTCCACTGAAGCTTTCTTT.

The chain's CDR3 is CASSSTRGPDTQYF. CDR3 sequence (DNA): TGTGCCAGCAGTTCCACCAGGGGCCCAGATACGCAGTATTTT. J is TRBJ2-3 and V is TRBV28, with D maybe TRBD1 (6 bases). V gave up 4 bases and J gave up 4 bases, with 12 bases separating them. The CDR3 totals 14 residues. Per germline, CDR1 MDHEN and CDR2 SYDVKM.

The rearrangement joins TRBV7-6 to TRBJ2-5; TRBD2 aligns across 10 bases. Germline V gives CDR1 SGHVS, CDR2 FNYEAQ. With 3 bases clipped from V and 5 bases from J, the junction kept 9 bases outside the gene matches. This CDR3 comprises 16 residues. CDR3 nucleotides: TGTGCCAGCAGCTTCGGAACTAGCGGGGCCCGCGAGACCCAGTACTTC. Its translation: CASSFGTSGARETQYF.

V gene TRBV2 combines with J gene TRBJ1-1, with D perhaps matching TRBD1 (5 bases). This CDR3 has 14 residues. CDR1 is SNHLY and CDR2 is FYNNEI in the germline V gene. Trimming removed 4 bases from V and 8 bases from J, with 17 bases in between. CDR3 sequence (DNA): TGTGCCAGCAGTGTTAACACACGAAGGGGCGAAGCTTTCTTT. This sequence encodes CASSVNTRRGEAFF.

This sequence joins TRBV19 and TRBJ1-1; TRBD1 matches at 11 bases. The CDR3 spans 16 residues. Trimming cost V 8 bases and J 0 bases; bases outside gene matches: 8. Germline CDR1 and CDR2: LNHDA and SQIVND (reference sequence). CDR3 nucleotide sequence: TGTGCCAGTTCCGGGACAGGGGGTCTCATGAACACTGAAGCTTTCTTT. This sequence encodes CASSGTGGLMNTEAFF.

The table lists this clone with a count of one. V is TRBV6-1 and J is TRBJ2-7; D is ambiguous. Germline V gene lookup returns CDR1 MNHNS and CDR2 SASEGT. There are 13 residues in the CDR3. The ends were cut back, 7 bases at V and 0 bases at J, with 10 bases in the middle. The DNA for the CDR3 is TGTGCCAGCAATATTGACCTCTCCTACGAGCAGTACTTC. Residues: CASNIDLSYEQYF.

This chain links TRBV18 with TRBJ1-1, with a weak D call TRBD1 (5 bases). Trimming took 4 bases from V and 1 from J, leaving 13 bases between them. Germline V gives CDR1 KGHSH, CDR2 LQKENI. This CDR3 has 15 amino acids. The CDR3 DNA sequence: TGTGCCAGCTCACTCACCCTGACAGAGAACACTGAAGCTTTCTTT. Amino acid sequence: CASSLTLTENTEAFF.

V is TRBV19 and J is TRBJ1-5, with a weak D call TRBD1 (6 bases). Trimming shortened V by 5 bases and J by 5 bases, and 19 bases separated the two germline ends. Germline V lookup: CDR1 LNHDA, CDR2 SQIVND (reference sequence). CDR3 length equals 16 residues. The CDR3 region is CASSLQSGGLYQPQHF. Written as DNA, the CDR3 is TGTGCCAGTAGTCTTCAGAGTGGGGGGCTCTATCAGCCCCAGCATTTT.

The chain recombines TRBV18 with TRBJ2-3; D may be TRBD1 or TRBD2 (7 bases each). This CDR3 comprises 16 residues. V lost 3 bases and J lost 2, with 15 bases in between. Per the germline V gene, CDR1 is KGHSH and CDR2 is LQKENI. The CDR3 coding sequence is TGTGCCAGCTCACCTGGGGGGGACAGATACACAGATACGCAGTATTTT. It specifies CASSPGGDRYTDTQYF.

The chain combines TRBV18 with TRBJ1-1; no definite D call. V was pared by 2 bases and J by 10 bases, with 14 bases between. Per germline, CDR1 KGHSH and CDR2 LQKENI. The CDR3 is 13 residues long. CDR3 loop: CASSPSTKSLAFF. CDR3 nucleotides: TGTGCCAGCTCACCAAGCACAAAAAGCTTAGCTTTCTTT.